What follows are 13 T cell receptor beta chains derived from one specimen sequenced in a study of blood T cells in healthy people across ages. Using a J-beta primer mix together with a sample-barcoded 5' primer, a second PCR was run for about 7 to 12 cycles. TCRdb independently ran MiXCR on the 5' RACE reads; one entry per CDR3 protein. The sample contains roughly 830,000 distinct CDR3 sequences, around 62% of which appear only once. Sequenced material: blood. These receptor sequences come from a man aged 25 to 45 in good health.

The chain employs TRBV6-5 and TRBJ2-4; D is possibly TRBD2 (5 bases). The J call may be mistaken, given a closer DNA end match to TRBJ2-7. CDR3 length: 16 amino acids. Per germline, CDR1 MNHEY and CDR2 SVGAGI. Here the CDR3 DNA reads TGTGCCAGCAGTCACGGGGATACCATAGGACCCTACGAGCAGTACTTC. This gives the protein CASSHGDTIGPYEQYF.

This clonotype was detected only a few times. The chain's CDR3 is CAISEETGSGNQPQHF. The CDR3 region has the DNA TGTGCCATCAGTGAAGAGACAGGGTCGGGCAATCAGCCCCAGCATTTT. The chain employs TRBV10-3 and TRBJ1-5, with 7 bases identical to TRBD1. Germline V lookup: CDR1 ENHRY, CDR2 SYGVKD. The CDR3 sequence is 16 residues long. V lost 3 bases and J lost 2; bases outside the gene matches: 7.

In its sample, this clonotype was seen once. V gene TRBV29-1 combines with J gene TRBJ1-1, with D possibly being TRBD1 (6 bases). CDR1 SQVTM and CDR2 ANQGSEA come from the germline V gene. V lost 6 bases, J lost 1 base, and 12 bases lay in between. The CDR3 consists of 13 residues. The CDR3 DNA reads as TGCAGCGTCGGGGTAGGGGGGAACACTGAAGCTTTCTTT. This sequence encodes CSVGVGGNTEAFF.

The sample holds a few counts of this clonotype. The chain has TRBV12-3 or TRBV12-4 and TRBJ2-1; the match to TRBD2 covers 9 bases. The CDR3 totals 16 residues. The V gene end was trimmed by 2 bases and the J gene end by 8 bases; junction bases not matched to a gene: 10. The CDR3 sequence is CASSLTNAGGLYEQFF. The DNA of the CDR3 is TGTGCCAGCAGTTTAACTAATGCGGGGGGGCTATATGAGCAGTTCTTC.

This chain joins TRBV20-1 and TRBJ1-6, with D tentatively TRBD1 (5 bases). Trimming left V 8 bases short and J 7 bases short, with 15 bases between. The length of the CDR3 is 13 residues. Per the germline V gene, CDR1 is DFQATT and CDR2 is SNEGSKA (reference sequence). This chain's CDR3 is CSPQGVGNSPLHF. CDR3 sequence (DNA): TGCAGTCCCCAGGGTGTGGGAAATTCACCCCTCCACTTT.

This clonotype came up a few times. The rearrangement uses TRBV7-2 and TRBJ1-5; the D is unclear. CDR1 and CDR2 from the germline V gene are SGHTA and FQGNSA. There are 12 residues in the CDR3. Between the trimmed V and J ends, which lost 6 bases and 0 bases, there was a span of 3 bases. The CDR3, as DNA: TGTGCCAGCAGTCATAGCAATCAGCCCCAGCATTTT. As protein: CASSHSNQPQHF.

The chain joins TRBV24-1 to TRBJ2-2; no clear D gene. Germline loops: CDR1 KGHDR, CDR2 SFDVKD. Between the trimmed V and J ends, which lost 3 bases and 1 base, there was a span of 5 bases. The length of the CDR3 is 14 residues. Here the CDR3 reads CATSDPRNTGELFF. DNA for the CDR3: TGTGCCACCAGTGATCCAAGGAACACCGGGGAGCTGTTTTTT.

The chain links TRBV24-1 to TRBJ2-1; 8 bases map to TRBD1. Germline V gives CDR1 KGHDR, CDR2 SFDVKD. The CDR3 consists of 16 residues. V gave up 0 bases and J gave up 8 bases; unmatched junction bases: 8. The CDR3 sequence is CATSDLGQGAKDEQFF. CDR3 DNA: TGTGCCACCAGTGATTTGGGGCAGGGGGCAAAGGATGAGCAGTTCTTC.

This clonotype was counted a few times. This chain uses TRBV4-3 with TRBJ2-3; D gene unclear. CDR1 and CDR2 from the germline V gene are LGHNA and YSLEER. The CDR3 sequence is 16 residues long. V dropped 0 bases and J dropped 2 bases, with 12 bases sitting between them. CDR3 coding DNA: TGCGCCAGCAGCCAAGATGTCAGCCTTTACACAGATACGCAGTATTTT. It encodes CASSQDVSLYTDTQYF.

This chain joins TRBV6-2 or TRBV6-3 and TRBJ2-2, with D perhaps matching TRBD1 or TRBD2 (5 bases each). The ends were cut back, 4 bases at V and 6 bases at J, with 12 bases in the middle. Germline V gives CDR1 MNHEY, CDR2 SVGEGT. This CDR3 region has 14 residues. The CDR3 here is CASSSSGSAGELFF. DNA for the CDR3: TGTGCCAGCAGTTCTTCAGGGAGCGCCGGGGAGCTGTTTTTT.

This chain joins TRBV7-2 and TRBJ1-5; 7 bases map to TRBD1. Per the germline V gene, CDR1 is SGHTA and CDR2 is FQGNSA. Germline trimming cut 2 bases from V and 7 bases from J; bases unmatched to any gene: 8. The CDR3 has 15 amino acids. CDR3 sequence: CASSLRSTGFQPQHF. CDR3 nucleotide sequence: TGTGCCAGCAGCTTAAGATCGACAGGGTTCCAGCCCCAGCATTTT.

V is TRBV12-3 or TRBV12-4 and J is TRBJ1-5, with TRBD1 as a possible D gene (5 bases). CDR3 length: 13 amino acids. Trimming removed 5 bases at V and 4 bases at J, with 9 bases between. The CDR3 spells CASSKQENQPQHF. As DNA, the CDR3 is TGTGCCAGCAGTAAACAGGAAAATCAGCCCCAGCATTTT.

The gene calls are TRBV5-5 and TRBJ2-5; D perhaps matches TRBD1 (5 bases). The better agreement between TRBJ2-7 and the DNA end casts doubt on the J call. CDR1 SGHKS and CDR2 YYEKEE come from the germline V gene (reference sequence). This CDR3 is 15 amino acids long. The DNA for the CDR3 is TGTGCCAGCAGCTTGAATCAGGACACATGGGGCGAGCAGTACTTC. This encodes CASSLNQDTWGEQYF.